The table lists the clone carrying this T cell receptor (beta chain) with a few counts. A read error may be the cause here, since a much bigger clone is one base away. These data belong to a study of T-cell memory formation after mild COVID-19. TCRdb re-derived calls from the 5' RACE reads in MiXCR, one entry per CDR3 protein. The sample has roughly 300,000 distinct CDR3 sequences, approximately 15% seen once. CDR1 is SGHRS, CDR2 YFSETQ, per germline. V gave up 0 bases and J gave up 1 base, with 10 bases separating them. The CDR3 consists of 15 residues. Sequenced: PBMCs or a T cell subset sorted from them (not recorded which). This clonotype was sampled from a man younger than 35 who had mild COVID-19 (a few samples of this study predate the infection). Cell type and time point are not known. The chain has TRBV5-1 and TRBJ2-5; D tentatively fits TRBD1 or TRBD2 (6 bases each). The CDR3 sequence: CASSLEGGTQETQYF. In nucleotides, the CDR3 is TGCGCCAGCAGCTTGGAAGGGGGGACCCAAGAGACCCAGTACTTC.